This entry lists 20 T cell receptor beta chains sequenced from one sample in a study of T cells after yellow fever vaccination. TCRdb reprocessed the 5' RACE reads with MiXCR, giving one entry per CDR3 protein. The table lists about 320,000 distinct CDR3 sequences, roughly 10% of them singletons. This specimen was CD4+ T cells sorted from PBMCs, taken 45 days after the yellow fever booster vaccination. Receptor source: a man aged 18 to 30 who received the YFV17D yellow fever vaccine.

The chain links TRBV7-9 to TRBJ2-3; 8 nucleotides agree with TRBD1. This CDR3 has 19 amino acids. Germline CDR1 SEHNR, CDR2 FQNEAQ (reference sequence). Trimming took 5 bases from V and 1 from J; bases not matched to a gene: 17. The CDR3, as DNA: TGTGCCAGCAGCCCAGGACAGGGAGCCCTGGCCGGGGGCACAGATACGCAGTATTTT. Translating it yields CASSPGQGALAGGTDTQYF. Drawing the rest from reference TRBV7-9 and TRBJ2-3, the complete variable domain is DTGVSQNPRHKITKRGQNVTFRCDPISEHNRLYWYRQTLGQGPEFLTYFQNEAQLEKSRLLSDRFSAERPKGSFSTLEIQRTEQGDSAMYLCASSPGQGALAGGTDTQYFGPGTRLTVL.

This chain uses TRBV5-1 with TRBJ2-1, with TRBD2 matching 11 bases. Germline V lookup: CDR1 SGHRS, CDR2 YFSETQ. Trimming removed 2 bases from V and 0 bases from J; junction bases left unmatched: 1. The CDR3 length is 16 residues. This CDR3 reads CASSFGLAGSYNEQFF. The CDR3 DNA is TGCGCCAGCAGCTTCGGACTAGCGGGCTCCTACAATGAGCAGTTCTTC.

This chain connects TRBV4-1 to TRBJ2-2, with D tentatively TRBD1 or TRBD2 (5 bases each). The CDR3 is 17 amino acids. V lost 3 bases and J 7 bases, leaving 21 bases between the germline ends. Germline V gives CDR1 MGHRA, CDR2 YSYEKL. DNA of the CDR3: TGCGCCAGCAGCCACCCGGGGATAGGGAAAACAGGCGGGGAGCTGTTTTTT. This codes for CASSHPGIGKTGGELFF.

This clonotype was observed a handful of times. The chain couples TRBV5-1 to TRBJ1-3, with 8 bases that match TRBD1. Per the germline V gene, CDR1 is SGHRS and CDR2 is YFSETQ. This CDR3 has 17 amino acids. V was pared by 0 bases and J by 0 bases, with 5 bases of the junction left unmatched. This CDR3 is CASSLEGTGLSGNTIYF. CDR3 nucleotide sequence: TGCGCCAGCAGCTTGGAGGGGACAGGCCTCTCTGGAAACACCATATATTTT. The variable domain in full, completed from reference TRBV5-1 and TRBJ1-3, reads KAGVTQTPRYLIKTRGQQVTLSCSPISGHRSVSWYQQTPGQGLQFLFEYFSETQRNKGNFPGRFSGRQFSNSRSEMNVSTLELGDSALYLCASSLEGTGLSGNTIYFGEGSWLTVV.

V is TRBV5-1 and J is TRBJ1-1, with 9 bases lining up with TRBD1. Unmatched junction bases numbered 8, after V lost 3 bases and J lost 5 bases. Germline values: CDR1 SGHRS, CDR2 YFSETQ. The CDR3 spans 15 residues. The CDR3 protein is CASSSQGARGTEAFF. CDR3 nucleotide sequence: TGCGCCAGCAGCTCACAGGGGGCGCGGGGTACTGAAGCTTTCTTT.

This clonotype has just a few counts. The chain recombines TRBV6-2 or TRBV6-3 with TRBJ2-2; possibly TRBD2 for D (6 bases). CDR3 length equals 12 residues. Trimming took 10 bases from V and 5 from J, leaving 11 bases between them. CDR1 is MNHEY, CDR2 SVGEGT, per germline. CDR3 amino acids: CATTRGTGELFF. In nucleotides, the CDR3 is TGTGCCACCACCCGGGGGACCGGGGAGCTGTTTTTT.

V usage is TRBV29-1 and J usage is TRBJ1-2; 7 bases map to TRBD1. With 4 bases clipped from V and 4 bases from J, the junction kept 9 bases outside the gene matches. The CDR3 covers 14 residues. CDR1 SQVTM and CDR2 ANQGSEA come from the germline V gene. CDR3 in amino acids: CSVVEGAAGYGYTF. The DNA of the CDR3 is TGCAGCGTTGTAGAGGGGGCCGCGGGCTATGGCTACACCTTC.

This chain uses TRBV7-3 with TRBJ1-1; TRBD1 matches 7 bases. Trimming took 5 bases from V and 4 from J; bases not matched to a gene: 10. The CDR3 is made up of 15 amino acids. From germline, CDR1 is SGHTA and CDR2 FQGTGA. Here the CDR3 DNA reads TGTGCCAGCAGCCCTCAGGGGGTCCGGGGCACTGAAGCTTTCTTT. It specifies CASSPQGVRGTEAFF.

This clonotype turned up a few times. The chain recombines TRBV5-1 with TRBJ2-3, with 7 bases matching TRBD2. V gave up 0 bases and J gave up 4 bases; unmatched junction bases: 11. Germline V gene lookup returns CDR1 SGHRS and CDR2 YFSETQ. CDR3 size: 17 residues. DNA of the CDR3: TGCGCCAGCAGCTTGGGAGCTCCGGGGGGTGTGGCAGATACGCAGTATTTT. It yields the protein CASSLGAPGGVADTQYF.

This clonotype was observed a few times. The V and J genes are TRBV10-3 and TRBJ2-6; D is possibly TRBD1 (7 bases). The CDR3 runs 16 residues. V dropped 10 bases and J dropped 0 bases, with 16 bases sitting between them. Germline loops: CDR1 ENHRY, CDR2 SYGVKD. The CDR3 DNA reads TGTGCCACCAGGGGGGCAGGCTCCTCTGGGGCCAACGTCCTGACTTTC. Its translation: CATRGAGSSGANVLTF.

This clonotype has ten or more counts. The gene calls are TRBV5-1 and TRBJ1-5, with TRBD1 matching over 7 bases. The germline gives CDR1 SGHRS, CDR2 YFSETQ. After removal of 0 bases from V and 6 bases from J, the junction contained 3 bases not matched to a gene. This CDR3 is built from 14 residues. CDR3 amino acids: CASSLVDRAQPQHF. For the CDR3, the DNA is TGCGCCAGCAGCTTGGTCGACAGGGCTCAGCCCCAGCATTTT.

This chain uses TRBV21-1 with TRBJ2-3; the table's D call, TRBD1, has no DNA check behind it. TRBV21-1 is deemed a pseudogene. This CDR3 has 16 amino acids. CDR3 amino acids: CASSRRDRRTTDTQYF. In nucleotides, the CDR3 is TGTGCCAGCAGCCGCCGGGACAGGCGTACCACAGATACGCAGTATTTT.

This clonotype has a count of ten or more. This chain uses TRBV25-1 with TRBJ1-1, with no clear D. Germline V CDR1 and CDR2: MGHDK, SYGVNS. Trimming left V 6 bases short and J 9 bases short, with 8 bases between. The CDR3 sequence is 10 residues long. CDR3 sequence (DNA): TGTGCCAGCAGGGGCTTGAAAGCTTTCTTT. Its protein is CASRGLKAFF.

This sequence joins TRBV30 and TRBJ2-6, with D perhaps being TRBD1 or TRBD2 (5 bases each). This CDR3 has 16 residues. V was trimmed by 1 base and J by 2 bases, leaving 12 bases between them. CDR1 and CDR2 from the germline V gene are GTSNPN and SVGIG (reference sequence). The CDR3 sequence is CAWSDKTAAGANVLTF. DNA for the CDR3: TGTGCCTGGAGTGACAAGACAGCGGCTGGGGCCAACGTCCTGACTTTC.

The chain joins TRBV11-2 to TRBJ2-1; 8 bases fit TRBD2. Trimming cost V 0 bases and J 8 bases; bases outside gene matches: 6. This CDR3 contains 15 residues. CDR1 and CDR2 (germline): SGHAT, FQNNGV. The CDR3 region is CASSLESGGVDEQFF. Written as DNA, the CDR3 is TGTGCCAGCAGCTTAGAGTCCGGGGGGGTCGATGAGCAGTTCTTC. The variable domain in full, with the rest retrieved from reference TRBV11-2 and TRBJ2-1, is EAGVAQSPRYKIIEKRQSVAFWCNPISGHATLYWYQQILGQGPKLLIQFQNNGVVDDSQLPKDRFSAERLKGVDSTLKIQPAKLEDSAVYLCASSLESGGVDEQFFGPGTRLTVL.

The chain recombines TRBV4-2 with TRBJ2-1, with 14 bases aligning to TRBD2. The germline CDR1 and CDR2 sequences are LGHNA and YNFKEQ. Trimming cost V 4 bases and J 10 bases; bases outside gene matches: 6. The CDR3 length is 15 residues. The CDR3 DNA reads as TGTGCCAGCAGCCCAGGGACTAGCGGGGGTGAGGAGCAGTTCTTC. Protein product: CASSPGTSGGEEQFF.

The gene calls are TRBV19 and TRBJ1-5; 9 bases agree with TRBD1. This CDR3 has 14 amino acids. Trimming took 8 bases from V and 1 from J; bases not matched to a gene: 3. Germline values: CDR1 LNHDA, CDR2 SQIVND (reference sequence). The CDR3, as DNA: TGTGCCAGTGCCGGGACAGGGAGCAATCAGCCCCAGCATTTT. This codes for CASAGTGSNQPQHF.

The rearrangement joins TRBV5-6 to TRBJ1-2, with D possibly TRBD1 on 6 matching bases. The CDR3 consists of 20 residues. The V and J ends lost 0 bases and 2 bases respectively, with 26 bases between them. Germline V gives CDR1 SGHDT, CDR2 YYEEEE. The CDR3 DNA is TGTGCCAGCAGCTTGGGTCGGAGGTGGACTGGCAGGGGACTCAACTATGGCTACACCTTC. It yields the protein CASSLGRRWTGRGLNYGYTF.

This clonotype was counted a few times. This chain connects TRBV5-1 to TRBJ1-4; 7 nucleotides agree with TRBD1. CDR1 SGHRS and CDR2 YFSETQ come from the germline V gene. CDR3 length equals 16 residues. After removal of 4 bases from V and 8 bases from J, the junction contained 14 bases not matched to a gene. The CDR3 loop is CASSPGDRARSEKLFF. The CDR3 bases are TGCGCCAGCAGCCCGGGAGACAGGGCACGAAGCGAAAAACTGTTTTTT.

The CDR3 sequence: CSASRLAGQETQYF. The DNA of the CDR3 is TGCAGTGCTAGCCGGCTAGCGGGCCAAGAGACCCAGTACTTC. The chain employs TRBV20-1 and TRBJ2-5; 8 bases are shared with TRBD2. CDR1 and CDR2 (germline): DFQATT, SNEGSKA (reference sequence). This CDR3 spans 14 amino acids. V lost 3 bases to trimming and J lost 1 base; unmatched junction nucleotides: 4.